Following are 26 T cell receptor beta chains from one sample sequenced in a study of T-cell memory formation after mild COVID-19. MiXCR, applied by TCRdb to the 5' RACE reads, yields one record per CDR3 protein. Found here are roughly 160,000 distinct CDR3 sequences, 10% to 15% of them singletons; the top ten hold approximately 3.6%. The sequenced sample was PBMCs or a T cell subset sorted from them (not recorded which). These receptors came from a man in his late teens or twenties who had mild COVID-19 (a few samples of this study predate the infection). Cell type and time point are not known.

This clonotype was recorded at least ten times. The chain has TRBV7-9 and TRBJ2-1, with D perhaps matching TRBD1 (5 bases). CDR3 length: 17 amino acids. CDR1 is SEHNR and CDR2 is FQNEAQ in the germline V gene (reference sequence). The V end lost 5 bases, the J end lost 4 bases, and 21 bases lay between the germline ends. The CDR3 loop reads CASSPRTRETVYNEQFF. The DNA of the CDR3 is TGTGCCAGCAGCCCCCGCACCAGGGAAACGGTTTACAATGAGCAGTTCTTC.

This clonotype was counted ten times or more. The chain has TRBV5-1 and TRBJ2-5, with D uncertain. The CDR3 contains 15 residues. From germline, CDR1 is SGHRS and CDR2 YFSETQ. The germline V and J ends were trimmed by 4 bases and 1 base, with 14 bases remaining between them. CDR3 nucleotide sequence: TGCGCCAGCAGCCCGCAAGGTCGGGTCCAAGAGACCCAGTACTTC. Translating it yields CASSPQGRVQETQYF.

For the CDR3, the DNA is TGTGCCAGCAGCTCGCGGGACACGATTTATCAGCCCCAGCATTTT. Protein product: CASSSRDTIYQPQHF. The J gene is TRBJ1-5, the V gene TRBV7-2; possibly TRBD1 for D (6 bases). Trimming cost V 4 bases and J 5 bases, with 15 bases left between them. In germline, CDR1 is SGHTA, CDR2 FQGNSA. The CDR3 totals 15 residues. Supplemented by reference TRBV7-2 and TRBJ1-5, the full variable domain reads GAGVSQSPSNKVTEKGKDVELRCDPISGHTALYWYRQSLGQGLEFLIYFQGNSAPDKSGLPSDRFSAERTGGSVSTLTIQRTQQEDSAVYLCASSSRDTIYQPQHFGDGTRLSIL.

This clonotype was found a few times. The V call is TRBV7-8, the J call TRBJ2-1; a possible D gene is TRBD1 (5 bases). Germline loops: CDR1 SGHVS, CDR2 FQNEAQ. CDR3 length: 16 residues. Trimming took off 2 bases at V and 6 bases at J, with 17 bases between the two ends. CDR3 residues: CASSLSAVGLSNEQFF. Here the CDR3 DNA reads TGTGCCAGCAGCTTATCGGCCGTGGGGCTTTCCAATGAGCAGTTCTTC.

This chain links TRBV7-9 with TRBJ2-5, with 13 positions matching TRBD2. The CDR3 consists of 15 residues. The germline V gene has CDR1 SEHNR and CDR2 FQNEAQ (reference sequence). V lost 5 bases and J lost 3; bases outside the gene matches: 3. CDR3 region: CASSEGTSGEETQYF. The CDR3 DNA is TGTGCCAGCAGCGAAGGGACTAGCGGGGAAGAGACCCAGTACTTC.

The chain couples TRBV24-1 to TRBJ1-2, with D possibly TRBD1 on 6 matching bases. V was pared by 3 bases and J by 3 bases, with 19 bases between. The CDR3 has 17 residues. The germline V gene encodes CDR1 KGHDR and CDR2 SFDVKD. The CDR3 region has the DNA TGTGCCACCAGTGATCCCCAGAACAGGGAGGTCGACTATGGCTACACCTTC. This sequence encodes CATSDPQNREVDYGYTF.

This clonotype was seen at least ten times. V is TRBV6-2 or TRBV6-3 and J is TRBJ2-1; D perhaps matches TRBD1 (5 bases). This CDR3 contains 14 residues. The V and J ends lost 5 bases and 6 bases respectively, with 14 bases between them. Germline CDR1 and CDR2: MNHEY and SVGEGT. This CDR3 reads CASSLGPAANEQFF. Written as DNA, the CDR3 is TGTGCCAGCAGTCTGGGGCCCGCGGCCAATGAGCAGTTCTTC.

The chain couples TRBV4-3 to TRBJ2-7; a possible D gene is TRBD1 (6 bases). Per the germline V gene, CDR1 is LGHNA and CDR2 is YSLEER. The CDR3 is 18 amino acids. The V and J ends lost 1 base and 1 base respectively, with 20 bases between them. The CDR3 reads CASSQGHLVWQGSYEQYF. CDR3 DNA: TGCGCCAGCAGCCAAGGCCACTTGGTGTGGCAGGGGTCCTACGAGCAGTACTTC.

There are a few counts of this clonotype. V and J are TRBV20-1 and TRBJ2-7; TRBD2 matches 7 bases. Trimming cost V 1 base and J 6 bases; bases outside gene matches: 9. Germline CDR1 reads DFQATT; CDR2 reads SNEGSKA (reference sequence). The length of the CDR3 is 14 residues. CDR3 residues: CSARVPGLDSEQYF. The CDR3 nucleotides read TGCAGTGCTAGAGTCCCCGGACTAGACTCCGAGCAGTACTTC.

This clonotype has at least ten counts. J is TRBJ1-5 and V is TRBV29-1, with D perhaps TRBD1 (5 bases). The germline V gene encodes CDR1 SQVTM and CDR2 ANQGSEA. Trimming stripped 7 bases from V and 2 bases from J, with 18 bases between. The CDR3 totals 15 residues. The CDR3 nucleotides are TGCAGCGCCCAGGCCGGGGCCGGTGGCAATCAGCCCCAGCATTTT. This translates into CSAQAGAGGNQPQHF. Complete variable domain (other parts from reference TRBV29-1 and TRBJ1-5): SAVISQKPSRDICQRGTSLTIQCQVDSQVTMMFWYRQQPGQSLTLIATANQGSEATYESGFVIDKFPISRPNLTFSTLTVSNMSPEDSSIYLCSAQAGAGGNQPQHFGDGTRLSIL.

This chain connects TRBV6-1 to TRBJ1-2; 8 bases are shared with TRBD1. The CDR3 runs 18 residues. The trim removed 6 bases at V and 5 bases at J, leaving 20 bases unmatched. CDR1 is MNHNS, CDR2 SASEGT, per germline. The CDR3 spells CASRPIGGMGQEVYGYTF. CDR3 sequence (DNA): TGTGCCAGCAGACCCATCGGAGGCATGGGACAGGAGGTATATGGCTACACCTTC.

This clonotype was found many times. The chain uses TRBV10-3 and TRBJ1-6; D is undetermined. The CDR3 has 12 amino acids. Germline CDR1 is ENHRY and CDR2 is SYGVKD. V lost 8 bases to trimming and J lost 8 bases, with 10 bases between them. The CDR3 coding sequence is TGTGCCATCGGCGGATCGGATTCACCCCTCCACTTT. It yields the protein CAIGGSDSPLHF.

This clonotype has a handful of counts. The chain links TRBV3-2 to TRBJ2-7. TRBV3-2 is reported as a pseudogene. The CDR3 sequence is 16 residues long. The CDR3 sequence is CASSQIGVGEAYEQYV. The CDR3, as DNA: TGTGCCAGCAGCCAAATAGGTGTTGGCGAGGCCTACGAGCAGTACGTC.

The V gene is TRBV5-1, the J gene TRBJ2-3; D gene uncertain. Trimming left V 0 bases short and J 2 bases short, with 10 bases between. Germline values: CDR1 SGHRS, CDR2 YFSETQ. The CDR3 spans 15 residues. The CDR3 sequence is CASSLVDGYTDTQYF. The CDR3 DNA follows: TGCGCCAGCAGCTTGGTGGACGGCTACACAGATACGCAGTATTTT.

This clonotype was picked up a small number of times. The chain recombines TRBV7-9 with TRBJ2-3, with TRBD2 as a possible D gene (7 bases). Germline values: CDR1 SEHNR, CDR2 FQNEAQ (reference sequence). CDR3 length: 15 residues. The V gene lost 7 bases and the J gene lost 5 bases, with 19 bases spanning the gap. The CDR3 nucleotides read TGTGCCAGCATCCAGGGCGGGGGCCTCGAAGATACGCAGTATTTT. It specifies CASIQGGGLEDTQYF.

This clonotype was seen a few times. The genes are TRBV6-5 and TRBJ2-7; 9 nucleotides agree with TRBD1. V dropped 7 bases and J dropped 2; count of bases not matched to a gene: 6. The CDR3 sequence is 14 residues long. Germline CDR1 and CDR2: MNHEY and SVGAGI. The CDR3 DNA reads as TGTGCCAGCAATACAAGACAGGGGGCCTACGAGCAGTACTTC. Translated: CASNTRQGAYEQYF.

This chain links TRBV5-1 with TRBJ2-3; D unclear. Germline loops: CDR1 SGHRS, CDR2 YFSETQ. Trimming removed 4 bases from V and 2 bases from J, with 14 bases in between. The CDR3 has 15 residues. CDR3 in amino acids: CASSVGPLLTDTQYF. For the CDR3, the DNA is TGCGCCAGCAGCGTGGGTCCCCTCCTCACAGATACGCAGTATTTT.

A few counts support this clonotype. The J gene is TRBJ2-2, the V gene TRBV12-3 or TRBV12-4; TRBD1 matches at 8 bases. The V gene end was trimmed by 4 bases and the J gene end by 3 bases; junction bases not matched to a gene: 4. The CDR3 has 15 residues. CDR3 nucleotide sequence: TGTGCCAGCAGTTACCGACAGGGGTACACCGGGGAGCTGTTTTTT. Encoded protein: CASSYRQGYTGELFF.

The chain uses TRBV20-1 and TRBJ1-1; a weak D match, TRBD1 (5 bases). The length of the CDR3 is 14 residues. V dropped 5 bases and J dropped 7 bases, with 20 bases sitting between them. The V gene's germline CDR1 is DFQATT and CDR2 SNEGSKA (reference sequence). CDR3 loop: CSAERDSQSFEAFF. The CDR3 DNA reads as TGCAGTGCTGAAAGAGACAGTCAGTCCTTTGAAGCTTTCTTT.

The gene calls are TRBV5-1 and TRBJ2-3, with D unclear. Germline lookup yields CDR1 SGHRS and CDR2 YFSETQ. Trimming took 0 bases from V and 4 from J, leaving 9 bases between them. The CDR3 spans 14 residues. CDR3 protein: CASSLEWSADTQYF. The DNA for the CDR3 is TGCGCCAGCAGCTTGGAGTGGTCCGCAGATACGCAGTATTTT. The entire variable domain, with the rest obtained from reference TRBV5-1 and TRBJ2-3, is as follows: KAGVTQTPRYLIKTRGQQVTLSCSPISGHRSVSWYQQTPGQGLQFLFEYFSETQRNKGNFPGRFSGRQFSNSRSEMNVSTLELGDSALYLCASSLEWSADTQYFGPGTRLTVL.

This chain joins TRBV7-9 and TRBJ1-6; D remains unclear. The V gene lost 8 bases and the J gene lost 6 bases, with 5 bases spanning the gap. CDR3 size: 11 residues. Germline lookup yields CDR1 SEHNR and CDR2 FQNEAQ (reference sequence). CDR3 sequence reads: CASHGNSPLHF. The CDR3 DNA sequence: TGTGCCAGCCACGGTAATTCACCCCTCCACTTT.

The rearrangement joins TRBV7-3 to TRBJ2-2, with D uncertain. The CDR3 extends over 16 amino acids. The V gene's germline CDR1 is SGHTA and CDR2 FQGTGA. Trimming shortened V by 0 bases and J by 4 bases, and 12 bases separated the two germline ends. CDR3 region: CASSLTAGVSTGELFF. CDR3 nucleotide sequence: TGTGCCAGCAGCTTAACGGCCGGAGTGAGCACCGGGGAGCTGTTTTTT.

The chain is built from TRBV7-2 and TRBJ2-7, with D unresolved. Between the trimmed V and J ends, which lost 3 bases and 0 bases, there was a span of 9 bases. CDR1 and CDR2 from the germline V gene are SGHTA and FQGNSA. The CDR3 is 14 residues long. The chain's CDR3 is CASSLMGGSYEQYF. In nucleotides, the CDR3 is TGTGCCAGCAGCTTGATGGGCGGCTCCTACGAGCAGTACTTC.

The chain has TRBV5-1 and TRBJ1-4; maybe TRBD1 (6 bases). With 6 bases removed from V and 0 bases from J, the gap between germline ends came to 12 bases. The CDR3 has 15 residues. Germline CDR1 and CDR2: SGHRS and YFSETQ. The CDR3 nucleotides read TGCGCCAGCACCGTAGAGGGGGCAACTAATGAAAAACTGTTTTTT. Protein sequence: CASTVEGATNEKLFF.

This clonotype has a handful of counts. This sequence joins TRBV5-1 and TRBJ2-3; 10 bases are shared with TRBD1. The CDR3 has 15 amino acids. V was pared by 4 bases and J by 4 bases, with 6 bases of the junction left unmatched. Germline lookup yields CDR1 SGHRS and CDR2 YFSETQ. The CDR3 here is CASSRRTGGSDTQYF. Written as DNA, the CDR3 is TGCGCCAGCAGCCGTAGGACAGGGGGTTCAGATACGCAGTATTTT.

The V call is TRBV7-9, the J call TRBJ1-1; 8 bases align to TRBD1. Germline values: CDR1 SEHNR, CDR2 FQNEAQ (reference sequence). The CDR3 is 15 amino acids. V dropped 1 base and J dropped 3; count of bases not matched to a gene: 4. The CDR3 region is CASSLGTGSDTEAFF. For the CDR3, the DNA is TGTGCCAGCAGCTTAGGGACAGGGTCCGACACTGAAGCTTTCTTT. Full variable domain (outside the CDR3, taken from reference TRBV7-9 and TRBJ1-1): DTGVSQNPRHKITKRGQNVTFRCDPISEHNRLYWYRQTLGQGPEFLTYFQNEAQLEKSRLLSDRFSAERPKGSFSTLEIQRTEQGDSAMYLCASSLGTGSDTEAFFGQGTRLTVV.